Presented here are 30 T cell receptor beta chains from one specimen sequenced in a study of T cell responses to AZD1222 COVID-19 vaccine. Sequencing used immunoSEQ multiplex PCR; TCRdb keeps in-frame clones, though not all of them. The sample lists roughly 150,000 clones, 87% occurring once. Sequenced here: peripheral blood, sampled 28 days after the second AZD1222 dose. The origin of the receptors is an adult who received the AZD1222 COVID-19 vaccine.

This clone was counted only a few times. This rearrangement joins TRBV19 to TRBJ1-2, with D tentatively TRBD1 (6 bases). CDR1 and CDR2 from the germline V gene are LNHDA and SQIVND (reference sequence). Deletions cut 6 bases from V and 2 bases from J, with 19 bases between. The CDR3 consists of 16 residues. The CDR3 nucleotides are TGTGCCAGTAGGACCGGGACACTGATGATAAACTATGGCTACACCTTC. Translation gives CASRTGTLMINYGYTF.

This clone was seen a handful of times. The J gene is TRBJ2-1, the V gene TRBV6-1, with 9 bases fitting TRBD2. Germline lookup yields CDR1 MNHNS and CDR2 SASEGT. The CDR3 has 15 amino acids. Trimming took 2 bases from V and 5 from J; bases not matched to a gene: 4. CDR3 bases: TGTGCCAGCAGTGAATCCAGCGGGGGGCACAATGAGCAGTTCTTC. Amino acid sequence: CASSESSGGHNEQFF.

The rearrangement joins TRBV18 to TRBJ2-2; perhaps TRBD1 as D (5 bases). Trimming removed 2 bases from V and 2 bases from J, with 12 bases in between. Germline V gene lookup returns CDR1 KGHSH and CDR2 LQKENI. The CDR3 runs to 16 residues. This chain's CDR3 is CASSPRAGLNTGELFF. The CDR3 DNA reads TGTGCCAGCTCACCAAGGGCAGGGCTTAACACCGGGGAGCTGTTTTTT.

The rearrangement links TRBV27 to TRBJ2-7; 8 positions match TRBD1. The CDR3 runs to 16 residues. CDR1 and CDR2 from the germline V gene are MNHEY and SMNVEV (reference sequence). Trimming took 3 bases from V and 6 from J; bases not matched to a gene: 13. In DNA, the CDR3 is TGTGCCAGCAGTTTGGGGTCGACAGGGGCGATCTTCGAGCAGTACTTC. It yields the protein CASSLGSTGAIFEQYF.

The chain employs TRBV4-2 and TRBJ2-3; TRBD2 matches at 13 bases. The CDR3 has 16 residues. The J segment lost 6 bases and the V segment lost 4 bases, leaving 7 bases of the junction unmatched. From germline, CDR1 is LGHNA and CDR2 YNFKEQ. The CDR3 spells CASSPKLAGGPDTQYF. In DNA form, the CDR3 reads TGTGCCAGCAGCCCTAAACTAGCGGGGGGGCCGGATACGCAGTATTTT.

V usage is TRBV7-2 and J usage is TRBJ2-7, with 11 bases aligning to TRBD2. The CDR3 runs to 16 residues. The germline V gene has CDR1 SGHTA and CDR2 FQGNSA. Trimming at V came to 1 base and at J to 3 bases, leaving 5 bases not matched to a gene. The CDR3 spells CASSLVLAGDLYEQYF. CDR3 in DNA: TGTGCCAGCAGCTTAGTACTAGCGGGGGACCTCTACGAGCAGTACTTC.

The chain joins TRBV5-5 to TRBJ2-3; a possible D gene is TRBD2 (5 bases). Trimming pared 0 bases from V and 0 bases from J, leaving 11 bases between. This CDR3 has 16 amino acids. Germline CDR1 reads SGHKS; CDR2 reads YYEKEE (reference sequence). In nucleotides, the CDR3 is TGTGCCAGCAGCTTGGAATGGGAGTTTAGCACAGATACGCAGTATTTT. The encoded protein is CASSLEWEFSTDTQYF.

The rearrangement links TRBV10-2 to TRBJ1-1; TRBD1 matches 7 bases. CDR3 size: 13 residues. V lost 7 bases to trimming and J lost 5 bases; unmatched junction nucleotides: 7. The germline gives CDR1 WSHSY, CDR2 SAAADI. For the CDR3, the DNA is TGCGCCAGCAAAGGGCAGGGGGGGACTGAAGCTTTCTTT. Its protein is CASKGQGGTEAFF.

V is TRBV7-2 and J is TRBJ1-4, with TRBD1 matching over 9 bases. V lost 5 bases and J lost 7; bases outside the gene matches: 8. CDR3 length: 15 residues. CDR1 is SGHTA, CDR2 FQGNSA, per germline. In DNA form, the CDR3 reads TGTGCCAGCAGCCGCTGGACAGGGGTTGTTGAAAAACTGTTTTTT. Translating gives CASSRWTGVVEKLFF.

This rearrangement joins TRBV3-1 (or the pseudogene TRBV3-2) to TRBJ2-7; D not certain. V was pared by 0 bases and J by 7 bases, with 16 bases between. The germline gives CDR1 LGHDT, CDR2 YNNKEL (reference sequence). The CDR3 sequence is 15 residues long. Written as DNA, the CDR3 is TGTGCCAGCAGCCAAGATTCTGTGTCGACTTGGGAGCAGTACTTC. Amino acids: CASSQDSVSTWEQYF.

The chain combines TRBV5-1 with TRBJ2-5, with D possibly matching TRBD2 (6 bases). This CDR3 region has 14 residues. V gave up 1 base and J gave up 4 bases, with 11 bases separating them. Germline V CDR1 and CDR2: SGHRS, YFSETQ. The CDR3, as DNA: TGCGCCAGCAGCTTGTCGGGGGAGAGAGAGACCCAGTACTTC. The encoded protein is CASSLSGERETQYF.

The rearrangement links TRBV5-6 to TRBJ1-3, with D perhaps TRBD1 (5 bases). Per germline, CDR1 SGHDT and CDR2 YYEEEE. V lost 7 bases, J lost 0 bases, and 11 bases lay in between. This CDR3 contains 14 residues. CDR3: CASEWGISGNTIYF. The CDR3, as DNA: TGTGCCAGCGAATGGGGGATCTCTGGAAACACCATATATTTT. The full variable domain, completed using reference TRBV5-6 and TRBJ1-3, is DAGVTQSPTHLIKTRGQQVTLRCSPKSGHDTVSWYQQALGQGPQFIFQYYEEEERQRGNFPDRFSGHQFPNYSSELNVNALLLGDSALYLCASEWGISGNTIYFGEGSWLTVV.

The rearrangement uses TRBV5-1 and TRBJ1-2; weak D call: TRBD1 (5 bases). Germline CDR1 and CDR2: SGHRS and YFSETQ. Trimming left V 4 bases short and J 5 bases short, with 21 bases between. The CDR3 is made up of 16 amino acids. Here the CDR3 DNA reads TGCGCCAGCAGCGCCTCCGGGACGGATTCCCGTTATGGCTACACCTTC. It yields the protein CASSASGTDSRYGYTF.

The chain is built from TRBV6-5 and TRBJ1-3, with a possible D match to TRBD1 (6 bases). V gave up 5 bases and J gave up 6 bases, with 11 bases separating them. Germline-derived CDR1 and CDR2 are MNHEY and SVGAGI. The CDR3 sequence is 13 residues long. CDR3: CASSTGLANTIYF. DNA of the CDR3: TGTGCCAGCAGTACAGGGTTGGCAAACACCATATATTTT.

The CDR3 coding sequence is TGTGCCAGCAGCCCCACGTTGGAACTCAACTATGGCTACACCTTC. As protein: CASSPTLELNYGYTF. V is TRBV4-2 and J is TRBJ1-2; no definite D call. V was shortened by 4 bases and J by 2 bases, with 14 bases between the two germline ends. In germline, CDR1 is LGHNA, CDR2 YNFKEQ. The CDR3 sequence is 15 residues long.

In this sample, this clone turned up a few times. This chain joins TRBV19 and TRBJ2-7; D gene unclear. The CDR3 extends over 14 amino acids. V shed 3 bases and J shed 2 bases, with 11 bases lying between them. Germline loops: CDR1 LNHDA, CDR2 SQIVND (reference sequence). The CDR3 DNA reads TGTGCCAGTAGTATTGCGTGGGGAACCTACGAGCAGTACTTC. It encodes CASSIAWGTYEQYF. Full variable domain (missing parts from reference TRBV19 and TRBJ2-7): DGGITQSPKYLFRKEGQNVTLSCEQNLNHDAMYWYRQDPGQGLRLIYYSQIVNDFQKGDIAEGYSVSREKKESFPLTVTSAQKNPTAFYLCASSIAWGTYEQYFGPGTRLTVT.

The gene calls are TRBV7-8 and TRBJ1-1, with D tentatively TRBD1 (5 bases). Germline V gives CDR1 SGHVS, CDR2 FQNEAQ. There are 14 residues in the CDR3. V shed 5 bases and J shed 4 bases, with 14 bases lying between them. The CDR3 bases are TGTGCCAGCAGCCGATCTCAGGGAAGCACTGAAGCTTTCTTT. Protein: CASSRSQGSTEAFF.

This clone was seen just once. CDR3 amino acids: CASSPPTRGAPRYTF. Written as DNA, the CDR3 is TGTGCCAGCAGCCCACCCACCCGGGGGGCCCCGCGCTACACCTTC. V gene TRBV9 combines with J gene TRBJ1-2, with D maybe TRBD1 (6 bases). Deletions cut 4 bases from V and 9 bases from J, with 22 bases between. Per germline, CDR1 SGDLS and CDR2 YYNGEE. The CDR3 sequence is 15 residues long.

V is TRBV11-3 and J is TRBJ2-1; 11 positions match TRBD2. The germline V gene encodes CDR1 SGHNT and CDR2 YENEEA. The CDR3 length is 16 residues. The V and J ends lost 5 bases and 7 bases, in that order; junction bases with no gene match: 10. CDR3: CASSPRLAGGLNEQFF. CDR3 sequence (DNA): TGTGCCAGCAGCCCACGCCTAGCGGGGGGTTTGAATGAGCAGTTCTTC. Full variable domain (rest looked up from reference TRBV11-3 and TRBJ2-1): EAGVVQSPRYKIIEKKQPVAFWCNPISGHNTLYWYLQNLGQGPELLIRYENEEAVDDSQLPKDRFSAERLKGVDSTLKIQPAELGDSAVYLCASSPRLAGGLNEQFFGPGTRLTVL.

V usage is TRBV6-5 and J usage is TRBJ1-1; D might be TRBD1 (5 bases). The V end was cut by 3 bases, the J end by 6 bases, with 11 bases between. Germline CDR1 and CDR2: MNHEY and SVGAGI. The CDR3 has 13 residues. CDR3 sequence reads: CASSYMGPPEAFF. CDR3 DNA sequence: TGTGCCAGCAGTTATATGGGACCGCCTGAAGCTTTCTTT.

This chain joins TRBV7-8 and TRBJ2-3, with 11 bases identical to TRBD2. V lost 5 bases, J lost 5 bases, and 9 bases stayed unmatched. CDR3 length: 16 amino acids. In germline, CDR1 is SGHVS, CDR2 FQNEAQ. The CDR3 protein is CASSKVSGGAGDTQYF. CDR3 sequence (DNA): TGTGCCAGCAGCAAAGTTAGCGGGGGGGCCGGAGATACGCAGTATTTT.

V usage is TRBV30 and J usage is TRBJ1-2; D unclear. Germline V gene lookup returns CDR1 GTSNPN and CDR2 SVGIG (reference sequence). V lost 1 base to trimming and J lost 1 base, with 4 bases between them. The CDR3 extends over 12 amino acids. CDR3 residues: CAWSGGNYGYTF. In nucleotides, the CDR3 is TGTGCCTGGAGTGGGGGTAACTATGGCTACACCTTC.

The chain has TRBV14 and TRBJ1-2; 9 bases line up with TRBD1. The CDR3 sequence is 15 residues long. CDR1 is SGHDN and CDR2 is FVKESK in the germline V gene. V trimming: 5 bases; J trimming: 1 base; junction bases outside the gene matches: 5. This CDR3 is CASSEQGAVNYGYTF. CDR3 DNA: TGTGCCAGCAGCGAACAGGGGGCCGTTAACTATGGCTACACCTTC.

The V gene is TRBV3-1 (or the pseudogene TRBV3-2), the J gene TRBJ2-7, with TRBD1 as a possible D gene (6 bases). Germline assignment: CDR1 LGHDT and CDR2 YNNKEL (reference sequence). V shed 1 base and J shed 0 bases, with 10 bases lying between them. This CDR3 spans 15 amino acids. CDR3 in amino acids: CASSQVGGSSYEQYF. The CDR3 DNA sequence: TGTGCCAGCAGCCAAGTAGGGGGAAGCTCCTACGAGCAGTACTTC.

This chain links TRBV18 with TRBJ2-3; 9 nucleotides agree with TRBD2. This CDR3 spans 12 amino acids. Trimming took 8 bases from V and 5 from J; bases not matched to a gene: 2. Germline V gene sequence: CDR1 KGHSH, CDR2 LQKENI. The CDR3 is CASRAGGDTQYF. The CDR3 DNA sequence: TGTGCCAGCAGAGCGGGGGGAGATACGCAGTATTTT.

The chain employs TRBV7-2 and TRBJ2-4; D not certain. Per germline, CDR1 SGHTA and CDR2 FQGNSA. The CDR3 is 13 residues long. V lost 1 base, J lost 3 bases, and 4 bases lay in between. The DNA of the CDR3 is TGTGCCAGCAGCTTAGGGGTCAAAAACATTCAGTACTTC. It encodes CASSLGVKNIQYF.

This clone was detected only a few times. The chain couples TRBV30 to TRBJ2-2, with unresolved D. Germline CDR1 and CDR2: GTSNPN and SVGIG (reference sequence). CDR3 length: 15 residues. Trimming removed 3 bases from V and 7 bases from J, with 18 bases in between. The CDR3 DNA sequence: TGTGCCTGGAGCCTTTTGTCGGGCTTTGGCGGGGAGCTGTTTTTT. It yields the protein CAWSLLSGFGGELFF.

The V gene is TRBV9, the J gene TRBJ1-2; TRBD1 is a possible D gene (5 bases). The CDR3 is 14 residues long. V dropped 3 bases and J dropped 4 bases, with 13 bases sitting between them. Germline loops: CDR1 SGDLS, CDR2 YYNGEE. The CDR3 DNA reads TGTGCCAGCAGCGCCGACAGTTGGGGCTATGGCTACACCTTC. It yields the protein CASSADSWGYGYTF.

This chain links TRBV18 with TRBJ1-1; the D gene is possibly TRBD1 (5 bases). V lost 3 bases and J 4 bases, leaving 15 bases between the germline ends. Germline V gene data show CDR1 as KGHSH and CDR2 as LQKENI. The CDR3 length is 15 residues. CDR3 sequence: CASSPLAGSGTEAFF. The DNA for the CDR3 is TGTGCCAGCTCACCCCTGGCAGGGAGTGGCACTGAAGCTTTCTTT.

This chain links TRBV9 with TRBJ2-5, with 10 bases that match TRBD2. With V trimmed by 0 bases and J by 5 bases, 7 bases remained unmatched. CDR1 and CDR2 from the germline V gene are SGDLS and YYNGEE. CDR3 length: 16 residues. In DNA, the CDR3 is TGTGCCAGCAGCGTAGATGAGGGACTAGCGACGGAGACCCAGTACTTC. Translation: CASSVDEGLATETQYF.